The 17 T cell receptor beta chains below all came from one sample that was sequenced in a study of shared clonotypes between healthy human individuals. Method: immunoSEQ multiplex PCR; TCRdb's copy keeps in-frame clones and lacks some. This sample carries approximately 1.5 million clones, under 99% of them seen once, and the ten largest clones take roughly 0.4%. The sequencing input was naive CD4+ T cells sorted from blood. As for subset: CD45RA+ positively selected. Every receptor here comes from a man aged 25-40 years in good health.

The genes are TRBV9 and TRBJ2-1; D remains unclear. CDR3 length equals 13 residues. V was cut by 4 bases and J by 4 bases, with 9 bases left in between. Germline V gene lookup returns CDR1 SGDLS and CDR2 YYNGEE. In DNA form, the CDR3 reads TGTGCCAGCAGCTCCCTTAGATACAATGAGCAGTTCTTC. Translating gives CASSSLRYNEQFF.

The chain carries TRBV5-5 and TRBJ2-2; 9 bases are a match to TRBD2. Germline CDR1 and CDR2: SGHKS and YYEKEE (reference sequence). V shed 0 bases, J shed 6 bases, and the junction held 6 bases outside the gene matches. The CDR3 covers 16 residues. The CDR3, as DNA: TGTGCCAGCAGCTTGGGGGGCGGGAGGGCCCCCGGGGAGCTGTTTTTT. This codes for CASSLGGGRAPGELFF.

The chain is built from TRBV11-2 and TRBJ2-1; 11 nucleotides match TRBD2. V lost 2 bases to trimming and J lost 4 bases; unmatched junction nucleotides: 7. Germline V gives CDR1 SGHAT, CDR2 FQNNGV. The CDR3 has 17 residues. The CDR3 coding sequence is TGTGCCAGCAGCTTAATACATGGACTAGCGGGTTACAATGAGCAGTTCTTC. Amino acid sequence: CASSLIHGLAGYNEQFF. Full variable domain (rest looked up from reference TRBV11-2 and TRBJ2-1): EAGVAQSPRYKIIEKRQSVAFWCNPISGHATLYWYQQILGQGPKLLIQFQNNGVVDDSQLPKDRFSAERLKGVDSTLKIQPAKLEDSAVYLCASSLIHGLAGYNEQFFGPGTRLTVL.

The genes are TRBV15 and TRBJ1-5; 10 bases fit TRBD1. Germline V CDR1 and CDR2: LNHNV, YYDKDF (reference sequence). V trimming: 0 bases; J trimming: 0 bases; junction bases outside the gene matches: 14. There are 21 residues in the CDR3. The CDR3 sequence is CATSRDSHSTGGHYSNQPQHF. CDR3 DNA sequence: TGTGCCACCAGCAGAGATTCTCACTCGACAGGGGGCCACTATAGCAATCAGCCCCAGCATTTT.

V usage is TRBV2 and J usage is TRBJ1-2; 8 nucleotides line up with TRBD1. CDR1 and CDR2 (germline): SNHLY, FYNNEI. With V trimmed by 1 base and J by 5 bases, 3 bases remained unmatched. The CDR3 extends over 14 amino acids. DNA of the CDR3: TGTGCCAGCAGTGAAGACAGGGGGGAGTATGGCTACACCTTC. Its translation is CASSEDRGEYGYTF.

In regard to this clone: Other DNA sequences within the sample encode an identical CDR3. The chain has TRBV18 and TRBJ1-1; possible D gene TRBD1, 5 bases. The CDR3 loop spans 13 amino acids. V lost 3 bases, J lost 3 bases, and 8 bases lay in between. CDR1 is KGHSH, CDR2 LQKENI, per germline. Here the CDR3 reads CASSPRGDTEAFF. DNA of the CDR3: TGTGCCAGCTCACCCCGGGGGGACACTGAAGCTTTCTTT.

This chain uses TRBV5-8 with TRBJ2-1; D is unresolved. The V end lost 4 bases, the J end lost 9 bases, and 14 bases lay between the germline ends. The CDR3 contains 13 residues. Germline lookup yields CDR1 SGHTS and CDR2 YDEGEE. CDR3 sequence (DNA): TGTGCCAGCAGCCTGGCTACAGCAGGTGAGCAGTTCTTC. This sequence encodes CASSLATAGEQFF.

The rearrangement links TRBV7-8 to TRBJ2-1, with 7 bases matching TRBD2. V lost 5 bases, J lost 9 bases, and 10 bases stayed unmatched. Germline lookup yields CDR1 SGHVS and CDR2 FQNEAQ. The CDR3 length is 14 residues. The CDR3 spells CASSPRGVETEQFF. CDR3 bases: TGTGCCAGCAGCCCCCGGGGGGTTGAAACTGAGCAGTTCTTC.

With respect to this clone: The sample holds other DNA sequences that translate to the same CDR3. The chain combines TRBV2 with TRBJ1-1, with D hard to call. The CDR3 totals 13 residues. The germline gives CDR1 SNHLY, CDR2 FYNNEI. Between the trimmed V and J ends, which lost 3 bases and 0 bases, there was a span of 5 bases. The DNA for the CDR3 is TGTGCCAGCAGTGAGGGAGTGAACACTGAAGCTTTCTTT. This gives the protein CASSEGVNTEAFF.

The chain has TRBV18 and TRBJ2-3; D is perhaps TRBD1 or TRBD2 (5 bases each). Germline loops: CDR1 KGHSH, CDR2 LQKENI. This CDR3 spans 11 amino acids. Trimming shortened V by 8 bases and J by 5 bases, and 8 bases separated the two germline ends. The DNA for the CDR3 is TGTGCCAGCACTGGGGGAGATACGCAGTATTTT. Its protein product is CASTGGDTQYF.

The chain uses TRBV6-6 and TRBJ2-7; D unclear. In germline, CDR1 is MNHNY, CDR2 SVGAGI (reference sequence). The CDR3 consists of 11 residues. Trimming cost V 5 bases and J 6 bases, with 8 bases left between them. The CDR3 DNA sequence: TGTGCCAGCAGTCATCGCGTCGAGCAGTACTTC. Translation: CASSHRVEQYF.

The genes are TRBV11-2 and TRBJ2-1; the match to TRBD2 covers 12 bases. V gave up 5 bases and J gave up 5 bases; unmatched junction bases: 13. The CDR3 has 18 amino acids. Per the germline V gene, CDR1 is SGHAT and CDR2 is FQNNGV. DNA of the CDR3: TGTGCCAGCAGCCTGAGGGGCCTCCGGACTAGCGGGAACAATGAGCAGTTCTTC. It specifies CASSLRGLRTSGNNEQFF. Using reference TRBV11-2 and TRBJ2-1 for the parts outside the CDR3, the full variable domain is EAGVAQSPRYKIIEKRQSVAFWCNPISGHATLYWYQQILGQGPKLLIQFQNNGVVDDSQLPKDRFSAERLKGVDSTLKIQPAKLEDSAVYLCASSLRGLRTSGNNEQFFGPGTRLTVL.

The chain couples TRBV28 to TRBJ2-7, with D uncertain. The CDR3 length is 12 residues. CDR1 is MDHEN and CDR2 is SYDVKM in the germline V gene. V lost 2 bases to trimming and J lost 3 bases, with 5 bases between them. Here the CDR3 reads CASSLAHYEQYF. Here the CDR3 DNA reads TGTGCCAGCAGTTTAGCCCACTACGAGCAGTACTTC. The complete variable domain, with remaining parts taken from reference TRBV28 and TRBJ2-7, reads DVKVTQSSRYLVKRTGEKVFLECVQDMDHENMFWYRQDPGLGLRLIYFSYDVKMKEKGDIPEGYSVSREKKERFSLILESASTNQTSMYLCASSLAHYEQYFGPGTRLTVT.

This chain links TRBV9 with TRBJ1-2; 7 nucleotides agree with TRBD1. CDR3 size: 13 residues. V lost 4 bases, J lost 8 bases, and 8 bases stayed unmatched. CDR1 is SGDLS and CDR2 is YYNGEE in the germline V gene. The CDR3 nucleotides are TGTGCCAGCAGCCTAAGACAGGGTAGAGGCTACACCTTC. This sequence encodes CASSLRQGRGYTF. Supplemented by reference TRBV9 and TRBJ1-2, the full variable domain reads DSGVTQTPKHLITATGQRVTLRCSPRSGDLSVYWYQQSLDQGLQFLIQYYNGEERAKGNILERFSAQQFPDLHSELNLSSLELGDSALYFCASSLRQGRGYTFGSGTRLTVV.

The genes are TRBV6-7 and TRBJ2-3; TRBD2 matches 9 bases. TRBV6-7 is classed as an ORF, of uncertain function. The CDR3 is 20 residues long. V dropped 4 bases and J dropped 0; count of bases not matched to a gene: 17. The CDR3, as DNA: TGTGCCAGCAGTTCCCCAACGGGACTAGCATTCCTAACTAGCACAGATACGCAGTATTTT. This translates into CASSSPTGLAFLTSTDTQYF.

This clone was observed a single time. The chain couples TRBV30 to TRBJ2-1, with 11 positions matching TRBD1. This CDR3 has 13 amino acids. The germline V gene encodes CDR1 GTSNPN and CDR2 SVGIG (reference sequence). J gave up 6 bases and V 5 bases, and 3 bases lay outside the gene matches. The CDR3: CAWYGTGGNEQFF. Written as DNA, the CDR3 is TGTGCCTGGTATGGGACAGGGGGCAATGAGCAGTTCTTC. Using reference TRBV30 and TRBJ2-1 for the parts outside the CDR3, the full variable domain is SQTIHQWPATLVQPVGSPLSLECTVEGTSNPNLYWYRQAAGRGLQLLFYSVGIGQISSEVPQNLSASRPQDRQFILSSKKLLLSDSGFYLCAWYGTGGNEQFFGPGTRLTVL.

This rearrangement joins TRBV5-1 to TRBJ1-5, with D tentatively TRBD1 (5 bases). CDR3 size: 14 residues. V was trimmed by 0 bases and J by 4 bases, leaving 8 bases between them. The germline V gene has CDR1 SGHRS and CDR2 YFSETQ. The CDR3 is CASSLGQNNQPQHF. For the CDR3, the DNA is TGCGCCAGCAGCTTGGGACAGAATAATCAGCCCCAGCATTTT.